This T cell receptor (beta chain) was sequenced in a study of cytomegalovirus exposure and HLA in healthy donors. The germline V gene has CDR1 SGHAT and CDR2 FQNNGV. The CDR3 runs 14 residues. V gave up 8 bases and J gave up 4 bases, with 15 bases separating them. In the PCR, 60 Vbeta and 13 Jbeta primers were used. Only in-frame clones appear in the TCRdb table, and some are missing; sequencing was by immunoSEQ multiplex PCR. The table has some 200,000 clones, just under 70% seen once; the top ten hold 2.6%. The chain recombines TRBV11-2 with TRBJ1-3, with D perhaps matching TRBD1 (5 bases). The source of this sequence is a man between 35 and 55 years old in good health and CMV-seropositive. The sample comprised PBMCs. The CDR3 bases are TGTGCCAGCGCGACACAGGCGGCAGGAAACACCATATATTTT. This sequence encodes CASATQAAGNTIYF. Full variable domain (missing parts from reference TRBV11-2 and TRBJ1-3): EAGVAQSPRYKIIEKRQSVAFWCNPISGHATLYWYQQILGQGPKLLIQFQNNGVVDDSQLPKDRFSAERLKGVDSTLKIQPAKLEDSAVYLCASATQAAGNTIYFGEGSWLTVV.